One and the same sample provided the 8 T cell receptor beta chains below, sequenced in a study of shared T cell receptors in the human thymus. Only in-frame clones appear in the TCRdb table, and some are missing; sequencing was by immunoSEQ multiplex PCR. The profile covers 700,000 or so clones, with approximately 85% appearing a single time and more than 0.01% taken by the ten largest. The data also belong to a second study, concerning human thymus T cells.

The material sequenced was thymocytes. These receptors were obtained from a girl under two years old with a congenital heart defect.

A single count supports this clone. The chain uses TRBV27 and TRBJ2-2; TRBD1 aligns across 7 bases. Germline CDR1 reads MNHEY; CDR2 reads SMNVEV (reference sequence). J lost 3 bases, V lost 6 bases, and 10 bases had no gene match. The CDR3 consists of 16 residues. CDR3 coding DNA: TGTGCCAGCAGACACACCGGGACAGTACACACCGGGGAGCTGTTTTTT. This encodes CASRHTGTVHTGELFF.

This chain connects TRBV6-1 to TRBJ1-1; TRBD1 matches 9 bases. The V and J ends lost 7 bases and 4 bases, in that order; junction bases with no gene match: 7. Germline assignment: CDR1 MNHNS and CDR2 SASEGT. The CDR3 spans 14 residues. In DNA, the CDR3 is TGTGCCAGCATGACAACAGGGGGCCGCACTGAAGCTTTCTTT. Protein sequence: CASMTTGGRTEAFF.

CDR3 protein: CASSRRGGQGNTEAFF. In DNA form, the CDR3 reads TGCGCCAGCAGCCGTCGGGGGGGCCAGGGGAACACTGAAGCTTTCTTT. This chain connects TRBV4-1 to TRBJ1-1; D possibly corresponds to TRBD1 (6 bases). The CDR3 extends over 16 amino acids. Looked up from germline, CDR1 is MGHRA and CDR2 is YSYEKL. Trimming shortened V by 4 bases and J by 1 base, and 16 bases separated the two germline ends.

The DNA of the CDR3 is TGCGCCAGCAGCTTGAGCCTCACAGGGAGAGTGTACTATGGCTACACCTTC. Encoded protein: CASSLSLTGRVYYGYTF. V and J are TRBV5-1 and TRBJ1-2, with TRBD1 as a possible D gene (6 bases). This CDR3 contains 17 residues. The germline gives CDR1 SGHRS, CDR2 YFSETQ. Trimming cost V 1 base and J 3 bases, with 19 bases left between them.

The chain is built from TRBV15 and TRBJ1-5; 7 nucleotides agree with TRBD1. CDR3 size: 17 residues. V lost 2 bases and J lost 2; bases outside the gene matches: 9. Germline V gives CDR1 LNHNV, CDR2 YYDKDF (reference sequence). Here the CDR3 reads CATSRSRQGEGNQPQHF. As DNA, the CDR3 is TGTGCCACCAGCAGATCCCGACAGGGAGAAGGCAATCAGCCCCAGCATTTT.

The rearrangement links TRBV15 to TRBJ1-2; D gene unclear. Between the trimmed V and J ends, which lost 5 bases and 6 bases, there was a span of 10 bases. CDR1 is LNHNV and CDR2 is YYDKDF in the germline V gene (reference sequence). The CDR3 length is 12 residues. The CDR3, as DNA: TGTGCCACCAGCCACACCTTCGATGGCTACACCTTC. Its protein product is CATSHTFDGYTF.

This clone was observed a single time. V gene TRBV4-1 combines with J gene TRBJ1-1; TRBD1 aligns across 7 bases. The CDR3 runs to 16 residues. Per germline, CDR1 MGHRA and CDR2 YSYEKL. V gave up 4 bases and J gave up 2 bases; unmatched junction bases: 10. The CDR3 DNA is TGCGCCAGCAGCCGCCCGCCGGACAGGCCCAACACTGAAGCTTTCTTT. Translation gives CASSRPPDRPNTEAFF.

This chain connects TRBV9 to TRBJ1-2; 8 bases map to TRBD1. CDR3 length: 17 amino acids. Germline CDR1 SGDLS, CDR2 YYNGEE. V was clipped by 1 base and J by 8 bases; unmatched bases: 16. CDR3 in amino acids: CASSVPPMLQGAGGYTF. CDR3 DNA: TGTGCCAGCAGCGTACCTCCGATGTTGCAGGGGGCGGGGGGCTACACCTTC.